Below, 30 T cell receptor beta chains from the same sample are listed, as sequenced in a study of blood T cell repertoires in COVID-19. Assay: immunoSEQ multiplex PCR; the TCRdb copy retains only in-frame clones and omits some. The sample lists around 270,000 clones, about 80% seen once, with 15% to 18% in the top ten. The specimen was peripheral blood. Source of these receptors: a person between 65 and 80 years old with COVID-19, enrolled during active disease.

The rearrangement joins TRBV14 to TRBJ1-2; weak D call: TRBD1 (5 bases). V was trimmed by 2 bases and J by 3 bases, leaving 7 bases between them. Germline V gene data show CDR1 as SGHDN and CDR2 as FVKESK. The CDR3 is 13 amino acids. The CDR3 coding sequence is TGTGCCAGCAGCCAACAGGGCTACTATGGCTACACCTTC. The encoded protein is CASSQQGYYGYTF.

The chain joins TRBV19 to TRBJ1-1; D possibly corresponds to TRBD1 (5 bases). CDR1 and CDR2 from the germline V gene are LNHDA and SQIVND (reference sequence). This CDR3 has 14 residues. Between the trimmed V and J ends, which lost 7 bases and 0 bases, there was a span of 12 bases. The CDR3: CASKSPGLNTEAFF. The CDR3 DNA reads as TGTGCCAGTAAGTCGCCAGGGCTGAACACTGAAGCTTTCTTT.

The rearrangement joins TRBV2 to TRBJ1-6; tentative D call: TRBD1 (5 bases). This CDR3 contains 17 residues. Germline assignment: CDR1 SNHLY and CDR2 FYNNEI. V was shortened by 6 bases and J by 0 bases, with 15 bases between the two germline ends. The CDR3 DNA sequence: TGTGCCAGCAGCCACGATCAGGGAAGCTCCTATAATTCACCCCTCCACTTT. Translating gives CASSHDQGSSYNSPLHF.

The chain joins TRBV19 to TRBJ1-3; no clear D gene. V dropped 7 bases and J dropped 2 bases, with 12 bases sitting between them. Germline CDR1 and CDR2: LNHDA and SQIVND (reference sequence). The CDR3 has 14 residues. CDR3 nucleotides: TGTGCCAGTATGGTGCGGACTACTGGAAACACCATATATTTT. It translates to CASMVRTTGNTIYF.

This clone was counted a few times. V gene TRBV15 combines with J gene TRBJ1-2, with TRBD1 as a possible D gene (5 bases). CDR3 length: 15 residues. V lost 0 bases and J 5 bases, leaving 13 bases between the germline ends. The germline V gene encodes CDR1 LNHNV and CDR2 YYDKDF (reference sequence). This chain's CDR3 is CATSRETTGFYGYTF. The CDR3 bases are TGTGCCACCAGCAGAGAAACAACAGGTTTTTATGGCTACACCTTC.

CDR3 nucleotide sequence: TGTGCCAGTGCAAGCGGGAGTCTCAACGAGCAGTACTTC. Translating gives CASASGSLNEQYF. This chain links TRBV19 with TRBJ2-7; 8 bases map to TRBD2. Trimming cost V 8 bases and J 5 bases; bases outside gene matches: 8. The CDR3 consists of 13 residues. Germline CDR1 LNHDA, CDR2 SQIVND (reference sequence).

This clone was observed at least ten times. The chain carries TRBV11-2 and TRBJ2-7, with D possibly being TRBD2 (8 bases). The CDR3 contains 17 residues. Germline-derived CDR1 and CDR2 are SGHAT and FQNNGV. V was trimmed by 4 bases and J by 7 bases, leaving 26 bases between them. The CDR3 DNA reads TGTGCCAGCAGCTACCGAGGCGGATCGGGAGGGGGCGGAGAGCAGTACTTC. Its translation is CASSYRGGSGGGGEQYF.

The CDR3 spells CASSLDRGQYF. Written as DNA, the CDR3 is TGTGCCAGCAGCTTGGACAGGGGGCAGTATTTT. This chain uses TRBV7-2 with TRBJ2-3; TRBD1 matches 9 bases. Germline V gives CDR1 SGHTA, CDR2 FQGNSA. The length of the CDR3 is 11 residues. V dropped 3 bases and J dropped 11; count of bases not matched to a gene: 0.

J is TRBJ2-7 and V is TRBV21-1; the tabulated D call, TRBD2, remains unverified against the DNA. TRBV21-1 constitutes a pseudogene. The CDR3 has 15 residues. CDR3 amino acids: CASSKVCWTRNEQYF. Here the CDR3 DNA reads TGTGCCAGCAGCAAAGTTTGCTGGACTCGGAACGAGCAGTACTTC.

The chain couples TRBV3-1 (or the pseudogene TRBV3-2) to TRBJ2-7; no clear D. From germline, CDR1 is LGHDT and CDR2 YNNKEL (reference sequence). The CDR3 extends over 14 amino acids. V shed 1 base and J shed 2 bases, with 9 bases lying between them. The CDR3 sequence is CASSQGAGPYEQYF. The CDR3 DNA sequence: TGTGCCAGCAGCCAAGGGGCCGGCCCCTACGAGCAGTACTTC.

V is TRBV28 and J is TRBJ2-3; possible D gene TRBD2, 7 bases. V was shortened by 5 bases and J by 4 bases, with 16 bases between the two germline ends. Per germline, CDR1 MDHEN and CDR2 SYDVKM. This CDR3 spans 15 amino acids. CDR3 sequence (DNA): TGTGCCAGCAGTCTCCCTGGGGGGGGCGCAGATACGCAGTATTTT. Amino acids: CASSLPGGGADTQYF.

This clone has a single count. V gene TRBV5-8 combines with J gene TRBJ1-1, with TRBD1 as a possible D gene (6 bases). Germline CDR1 reads SGHTS; CDR2 reads YDEGEE. This CDR3 has 11 residues. V dropped 6 bases and J dropped 5 bases, with 8 bases sitting between them. CDR3 sequence: CASMRGTEAFF. In DNA form, the CDR3 reads TGTGCCAGCATGAGGGGGACTGAAGCTTTCTTT.

A single count supports this clone. This chain connects TRBV24-1 to TRBJ2-2, with 7 nucleotides matching TRBD1. The V segment lost 4 bases and the J segment 3 bases; nucleotides outside the gene matches: 13. The CDR3 has 18 amino acids. CDR1 and CDR2 (germline): KGHDR, SFDVKD. This CDR3 reads CATSDLVLDRADTGELFF. Written as DNA, the CDR3 is TGTGCCACCAGTGACCTGGTCCTCGACAGGGCCGACACCGGGGAGCTGTTTTTT.

This chain joins TRBV28 and TRBJ2-7; a possible D gene is TRBD1 (5 bases). Trimming stripped 3 bases from V and 4 bases from J, with 13 bases between. Germline V CDR1 and CDR2: MDHEN, SYDVKM. This CDR3 is 14 amino acids long. As DNA, the CDR3 is TGTGCCAGCAGTTTGGGGCCCACACTTTACGAGCAGTACTTC. It is translated as CASSLGPTLYEQYF.

The CDR3 bases are TGTGCCAGCAGCTTAGCCCGGTCCGCCACTAGCACAGATACGCAGTATTTT. Translating it yields CASSLARSATSTDTQYF. The chain recombines TRBV7-6 with TRBJ2-3; the D is unclear. The V gene's germline CDR1 is SGHVS and CDR2 FNYEAQ. CDR3 length equals 17 residues. Trimming took off 0 bases at V and 0 bases at J, with 13 bases between the two ends.

The chain recombines TRBV28 with TRBJ2-7; a weak D match, TRBD1 (6 bases). The CDR3 spans 14 residues. Per germline, CDR1 MDHEN and CDR2 SYDVKM. Trimming stripped 6 bases from V and 2 bases from J, with 14 bases between. CDR3 DNA sequence: TGTGCCAGCAGACAGACCGGGACACCCTACGAGCAGTACTTC. As protein: CASRQTGTPYEQYF.

The V gene is TRBV9, the J gene TRBJ1-1, with 9 bases matching TRBD1. Per germline, CDR1 SGDLS and CDR2 YYNGEE. The trim removed 4 bases at V and 4 bases at J, leaving 11 bases unmatched. The CDR3 spans 16 residues. CDR3: CASSPSNRGRFTEAFF. The CDR3 DNA reads TGTGCCAGCAGCCCATCTAACAGGGGGCGATTCACTGAAGCTTTCTTT.

The chain combines TRBV6-5 with TRBJ2-2; D might be TRBD2 (5 bases). This CDR3 spans 15 amino acids. Trimming removed 6 bases from V and 3 bases from J, with 14 bases in between. Germline V gives CDR1 MNHEY, CDR2 SVGAGI. CDR3 DNA sequence: TGTGCCAGCAGGCCCGAGGGTCTGGACACCGGGGAGCTGTTTTTT. This gives the protein CASRPEGLDTGELFF.

The rearrangement links TRBV28 to TRBJ1-2; perhaps TRBD1 as D (6 bases). Looked up from germline, CDR1 is MDHEN and CDR2 is SYDVKM. Deletions cut 1 base from V and 5 bases from J, with 20 bases between. The CDR3 totals 17 residues. In DNA form, the CDR3 reads TGTGCCAGCAGTTTATCTAGAACTAGGGGGGGCTTTTATGGCTACACCTTC. Translated, it gives CASSLSRTRGGFYGYTF.

Remarks on this clone: A read error may account for a junction end that differs from germline. This chain links TRBV11-1 with TRBJ2-2, with 7 bases matching TRBD2. The germline gives CDR1 SGHAT, CDR2 FQDESV (reference sequence). The CDR3 is 15 residues long. The CDR3 DNA sequence: TGTGCTAGCAGCACCACTCTAGCGGACACCGGGGAGCTGTTTTTT. Translated: CASSTTLADTGELFF.

There are a few counts of this clone. V gene TRBV5-5 combines with J gene TRBJ2-7, with D perhaps matching TRBD2 (6 bases). V was trimmed by 3 bases and J by 6 bases, leaving 10 bases between them. Germline V gene data show CDR1 as SGHKS and CDR2 as YYEKEE (reference sequence). The CDR3 contains 12 residues. CDR3 in amino acids: CASSSLAVEQYF. The CDR3 region has the DNA TGTGCCAGCAGCTCGTTAGCGGTCGAGCAGTACTTC.

The V and J genes are TRBV7-3 and TRBJ2-2; a possible D gene is TRBD1 (5 bases). This CDR3 has 14 residues. CDR1 and CDR2 from the germline V gene are SGHTA and FQGTGA. The ends were cut back, 4 bases at V and 5 bases at J, with 11 bases in the middle. The chain's CDR3 is CASSSNGQTGELFF. The CDR3 nucleotides read TGTGCCAGCAGCTCAAACGGACAAACCGGGGAGCTGTTTTTT.

There are a few counts of this clone. The gene calls are TRBV2 and TRBJ1-2, with a possible D match to TRBD1 (6 bases). This CDR3 comprises 15 residues. Germline-derived CDR1 and CDR2 are SNHLY and FYNNEI. With 3 bases removed from V and 7 bases from J, the gap between germline ends came to 18 bases. DNA of the CDR3: TGTGCCAGCAGTGAGAGGGGAACAGGGAACAGTGGCTACACCTTC. It translates to CASSERGTGNSGYTF.

V usage is TRBV5-4 and J usage is TRBJ1-6; 7 nucleotides align to TRBD1. CDR1 is SGHNT, CDR2 YYREEE, per germline (reference sequence). Trimming took 0 bases from V and 6 from J; bases not matched to a gene: 6. This CDR3 is 16 amino acids long. The CDR3 DNA reads as TGTGCCAGCAGCTTGGGGGCACAGGGGAGTAATTCACCCCTCCACTTT. Protein: CASSLGAQGSNSPLHF. The full variable domain, in which reference TRBV5-4 and TRBJ1-6 provide the parts outside the CDR3, is ETGVTQSPTHLIKTRGQQVTLRCSSQSGHNTVSWYQQALGQGPQFIFQYYREEENGRGNFPPRFSGLQFPNYSSELNVNALELDDSALYLCASSLGAQGSNSPLHFGNGTRLTVT.

This chain links TRBV2 with TRBJ2-5; D call uncertain. The CDR3 runs to 12 residues. From germline, CDR1 is SNHLY and CDR2 FYNNEI. Trimming removed 5 bases at V and 2 bases at J, with 6 bases between. CDR3 DNA: TGTGCCAGCAGTAGGCGGCAAGAGACCCAGTACTTC. Its translation is CASSRRQETQYF.

The CDR3 DNA sequence: TGTGCCAGCAGTTTGGGTTCTTGGCGGGAGGGCCCGGAGACCCAGTACTTC. Translation: CASSLGSWREGPETQYF. This chain uses TRBV28 with TRBJ2-5; 9 bases are shared with TRBD2. The junction had 13 bases not matched to a gene; V was cut back by 3 bases and J by 5 bases. The CDR3 is 17 amino acids. Germline CDR1 MDHEN, CDR2 SYDVKM.

The chain carries TRBV5-1 and TRBJ1-2; D unresolved. The CDR3 runs 15 residues. Germline V gives CDR1 SGHRS, CDR2 YFSETQ. V gave up 2 bases and J gave up 0 bases, with 11 bases separating them. CDR3 nucleotide sequence: TGCGCCAGCAGCTTCTCCCAGGCAGCTAACTATGGCTACACCTTC. Translated: CASSFSQAANYGYTF.

V is TRBV7-6 and J is TRBJ1-2; 8 bases line up with TRBD1. Germline V lookup: CDR1 SGHVS, CDR2 FNYEAQ. V shed 5 bases and J 2 bases; nucleotides not matched to a gene: 4. This CDR3 region has 14 residues. CDR3 bases: TGTGCCAGCAGCATCGGACAGGGAAACTATGGCTACACCTTC. Its protein product is CASSIGQGNYGYTF.

V gene TRBV5-1 combines with J gene TRBJ1-3; possibly TRBD1 for D (6 bases). The germline V and J ends were trimmed by 3 bases and 0 bases, with 7 bases remaining between them. In germline, CDR1 is SGHRS, CDR2 YFSETQ. The CDR3 runs 14 residues. This CDR3 reads CASSWDNSGNTIYF. CDR3 DNA sequence: TGCGCCAGCAGCTGGGACAACTCTGGAAACACCATATATTTT. The full variable domain, in which reference TRBV5-1 and TRBJ1-3 provide the parts outside the CDR3, is KAGVTQTPRYLIKTRGQQVTLSCSPISGHRSVSWYQQTPGQGLQFLFEYFSETQRNKGNFPGRFSGRQFSNSRSEMNVSTLELGDSALYLCASSWDNSGNTIYFGEGSWLTVV.

The gene calls are TRBV10-3 and TRBJ2-3; tentatively, D is TRBD1 (5 bases). The CDR3 contains 10 residues. Per germline, CDR1 ENHRY and CDR2 SYGVKD. Deletions cut 11 bases from V and 5 bases from J, with 8 bases between. CDR3 nucleotides: TGTGCCGCCAGGGAAGATACGCAGTATTTT. Translation gives CAAREDTQYF.